What follows are 8 T cell receptor beta chains derived from one specimen sequenced in a study of T-cell reconstitution after alpha-beta-depleted transplantation in children. Molecular barcoding with unique molecular identifiers was used for the TCRbeta library. TCRdb reprocessed the PCR reads via MiXCR and lists one record per CDR3 protein. This repertoire shows approximately 18,000 distinct CDR3 sequences, approximately 12% found once; its top ten account for approximately 40%. The material was PBMCs, mostly from graft donor cells, obtained 60 days after TCRalphabeta/CD19-depleted stem cell transplant. Receptors originate from a female patient under 10 years old who had a stem cell transplant for congenital amegakaryocytic thrombocytopenia, so the T cells may come from the graft donor.

This clonotype was seen repeatedly, ten times or more. The chain employs TRBV19 and TRBJ1-2; D is ambiguous. Trimming took off 3 bases at V and 6 bases at J, with 8 bases between the two ends. CDR1 is LNHDA and CDR2 is SQIVND in the germline V gene (reference sequence). The CDR3 is 12 amino acids. CDR3: CASSIASNGYTF. DNA for the CDR3: TGTGCCAGTAGTATCGCCTCCAATGGCTACACCTTC.

This clonotype was recorded many times. V and J are TRBV4-2 and TRBJ2-1; TRBD2 agrees at 7 bases. J lost 8 bases, V lost 5 bases, and 9 bases had no gene match. CDR1 is LGHNA, CDR2 YNFKEQ, per germline. CDR3 length equals 14 residues. CDR3 DNA sequence: TGTGCCAGCAGCGCCCAACTAGCGAGGGATGAGCAGTTCTTC. Protein: CASSAQLARDEQFF.

This clonotype was seen many times. V is TRBV14 and J is TRBJ2-7, with 9 bases identical to TRBD2. Germline assignment: CDR1 SGHDN and CDR2 FVKESK. The V segment lost 3 bases and the J segment 6 bases; nucleotides outside the gene matches: 6. This CDR3 contains 14 residues. The CDR3 loop reads CASSHPGLASEQYF. CDR3 in DNA: TGTGCCAGCAGCCACCCGGGACTAGCCAGCGAGCAGTACTTC. The full variable domain, in which reference TRBV14 and TRBJ2-7 provide the parts outside the CDR3, is EAGVTQFPSHSVIEKGQTVTLRCDPISGHDNLYWYRRVMGKEIKFLLHFVKESKQDESGMPNNRFLAERTGGTYSTLKVQPAELEDSGVYFCASSHPGLASEQYFGPGTRLTVT.

This clonotype was recorded many times. The chain links TRBV6-5 to TRBJ2-2; no clear D gene. The CDR3 is 12 amino acids. From germline, CDR1 is MNHEY and CDR2 SVGAGI. V was clipped by 1 base and J by 5 bases, with 2 bases between them. This CDR3 reads CASSYFTGELFF. The DNA of the CDR3 is TGTGCCAGCAGTTACTTTACCGGGGAGCTGTTTTTT.

There are many counts of this clonotype. This chain connects TRBV29-1 to TRBJ1-2, with D tentatively TRBD1 (5 bases). CDR3 size: 15 residues. The V end was cut by 2 bases, the J end by 5 bases, with 18 bases between. Germline V gene data show CDR1 as SQVTM and CDR2 as ANQGSEA. DNA for the CDR3: TGCAGCGTTGAACCCCGGTACGGGACCGATTATGGCTACACCTTC. Translation: CSVEPRYGTDYGYTF.

This clonotype has at least ten counts. The gene calls are TRBV5-1 and TRBJ1-4; maybe TRBD1 (6 bases). V shed 6 bases and J shed 6 bases, with 15 bases lying between them. The CDR3 length is 14 residues. Germline CDR1 is SGHRS and CDR2 is YFSETQ. CDR3 loop: CASTRGGFDEKLFF. The DNA for the CDR3 is TGCGCCAGCACCCGAGGGGGATTTGATGAAAAACTGTTTTTT.

This clonotype was counted ten times or more. The chain carries TRBV7-2 and TRBJ1-4; D remains ambiguous. This CDR3 comprises 13 residues. V lost 1 base and J 8 bases, leaving 8 bases between the germline ends. The germline V gene encodes CDR1 SGHTA and CDR2 FQGNSA. As DNA, the CDR3 is TGTGCCAGCAGCTTAGGACACACCGAAAAACTGTTTTTT. Protein product: CASSLGHTEKLFF.

This clonotype was detected many times. The junction shows a germline mismatch at one end, possibly a read error. The rearrangement uses TRBV4-2 and TRBJ2-1; TRBD2 agrees at 15 bases. CDR3 length equals 15 residues. CDR1 LGHNA and CDR2 YNFKEQ come from the germline V gene. The CDR3 sequence is CASSQEGTSGGRPIF. CDR3 in DNA: TGTGCCAGCAGCCAGGAGGGGACTAGCGGGGGGCGCCCGATCTTC.